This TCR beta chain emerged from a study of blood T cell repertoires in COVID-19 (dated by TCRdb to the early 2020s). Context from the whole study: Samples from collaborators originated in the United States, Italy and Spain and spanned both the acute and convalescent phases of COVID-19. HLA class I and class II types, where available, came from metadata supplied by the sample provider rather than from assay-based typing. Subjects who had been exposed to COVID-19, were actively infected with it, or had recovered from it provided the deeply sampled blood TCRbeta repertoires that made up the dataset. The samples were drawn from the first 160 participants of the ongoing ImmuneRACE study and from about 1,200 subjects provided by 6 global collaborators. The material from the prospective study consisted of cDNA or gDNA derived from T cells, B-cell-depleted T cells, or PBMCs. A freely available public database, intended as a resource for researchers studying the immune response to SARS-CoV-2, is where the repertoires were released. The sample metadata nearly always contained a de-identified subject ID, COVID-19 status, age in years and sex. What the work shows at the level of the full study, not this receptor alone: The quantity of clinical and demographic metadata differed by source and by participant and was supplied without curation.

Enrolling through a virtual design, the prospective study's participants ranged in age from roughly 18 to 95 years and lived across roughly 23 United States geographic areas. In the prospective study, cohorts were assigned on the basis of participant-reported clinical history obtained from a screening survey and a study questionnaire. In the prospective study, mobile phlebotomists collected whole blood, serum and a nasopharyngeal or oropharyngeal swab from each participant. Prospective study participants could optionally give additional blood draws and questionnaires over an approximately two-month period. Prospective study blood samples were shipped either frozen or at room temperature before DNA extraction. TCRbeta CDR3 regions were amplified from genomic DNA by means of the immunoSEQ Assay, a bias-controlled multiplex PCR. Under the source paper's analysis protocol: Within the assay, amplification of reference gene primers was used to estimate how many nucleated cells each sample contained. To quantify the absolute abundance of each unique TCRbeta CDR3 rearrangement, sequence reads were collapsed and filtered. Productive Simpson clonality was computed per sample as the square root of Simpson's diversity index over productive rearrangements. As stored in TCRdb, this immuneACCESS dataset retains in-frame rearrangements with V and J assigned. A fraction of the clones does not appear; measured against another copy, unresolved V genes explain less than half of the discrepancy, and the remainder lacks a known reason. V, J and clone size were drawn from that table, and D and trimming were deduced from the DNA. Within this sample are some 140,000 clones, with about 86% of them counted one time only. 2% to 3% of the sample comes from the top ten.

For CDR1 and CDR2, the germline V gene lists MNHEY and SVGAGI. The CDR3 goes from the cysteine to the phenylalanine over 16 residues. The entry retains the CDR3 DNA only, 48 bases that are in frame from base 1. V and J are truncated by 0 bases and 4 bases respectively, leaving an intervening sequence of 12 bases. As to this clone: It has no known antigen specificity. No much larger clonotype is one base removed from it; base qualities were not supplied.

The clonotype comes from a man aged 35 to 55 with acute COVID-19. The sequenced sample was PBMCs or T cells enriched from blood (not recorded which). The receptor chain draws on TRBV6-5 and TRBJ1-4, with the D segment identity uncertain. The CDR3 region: CASSYSEPVFNEKLFF. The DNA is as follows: TGTGCCAGCAGTTACTCAGAGCCCGTCTTTAATGAAAAACTGTTTTTT.